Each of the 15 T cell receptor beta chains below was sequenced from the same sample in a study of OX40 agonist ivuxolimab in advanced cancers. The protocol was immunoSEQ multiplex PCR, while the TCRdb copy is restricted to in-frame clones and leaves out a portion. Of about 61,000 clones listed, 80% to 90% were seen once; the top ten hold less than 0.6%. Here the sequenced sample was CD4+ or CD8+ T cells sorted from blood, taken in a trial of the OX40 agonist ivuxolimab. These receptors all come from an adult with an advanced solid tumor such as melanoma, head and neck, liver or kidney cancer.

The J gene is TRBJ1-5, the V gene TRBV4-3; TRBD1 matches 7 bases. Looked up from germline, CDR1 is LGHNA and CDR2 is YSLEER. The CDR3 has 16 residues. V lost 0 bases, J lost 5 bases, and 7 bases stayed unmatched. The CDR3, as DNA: TGCGCCAGCAGCCAAGATGTTCAGGGGGGGTATCAGCCCCAGCATTTT. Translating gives CASSQDVQGGYQPQHF.

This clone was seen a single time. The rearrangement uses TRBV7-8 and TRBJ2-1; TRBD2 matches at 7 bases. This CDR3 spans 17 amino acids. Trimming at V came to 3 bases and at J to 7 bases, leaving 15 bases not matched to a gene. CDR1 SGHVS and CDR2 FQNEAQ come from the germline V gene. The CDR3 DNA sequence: TGTGCCAGCAGCTTGAGAACGGCCGGGGGGATGTTGAATGAGCAGTTCTTC. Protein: CASSLRTAGGMLNEQFF.

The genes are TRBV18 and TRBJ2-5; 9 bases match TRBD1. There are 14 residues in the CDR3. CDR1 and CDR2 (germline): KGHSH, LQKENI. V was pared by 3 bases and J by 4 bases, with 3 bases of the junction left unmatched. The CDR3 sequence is CASSPGQGGETQYF. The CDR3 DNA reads TGTGCCAGCTCACCGGGACAGGGAGGAGAGACCCAGTACTTC.

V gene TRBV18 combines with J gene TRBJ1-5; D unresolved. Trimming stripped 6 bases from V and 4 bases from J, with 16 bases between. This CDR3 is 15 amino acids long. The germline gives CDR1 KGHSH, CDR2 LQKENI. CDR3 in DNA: TGTGCCAGCTCCCCCCTTCGGACCTCAAATCAGCCCCAGCATTTT. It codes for CASSPLRTSNQPQHF.

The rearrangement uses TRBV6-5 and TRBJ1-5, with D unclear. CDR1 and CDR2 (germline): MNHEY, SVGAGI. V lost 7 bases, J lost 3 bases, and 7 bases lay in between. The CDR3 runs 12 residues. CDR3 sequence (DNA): TGTGCCAGCAACGGGTTCAATCAGCCCCAGCATTTT. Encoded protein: CASNGFNQPQHF.

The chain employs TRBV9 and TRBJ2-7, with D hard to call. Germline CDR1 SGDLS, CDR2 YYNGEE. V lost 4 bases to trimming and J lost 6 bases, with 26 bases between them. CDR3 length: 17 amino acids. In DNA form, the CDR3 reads TGTGCCAGCAGCCCCCAAGGGTGGGTCGAAATTAAATGCGAGCAGTACTTC. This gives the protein CASSPQGWVEIKCEQYF.

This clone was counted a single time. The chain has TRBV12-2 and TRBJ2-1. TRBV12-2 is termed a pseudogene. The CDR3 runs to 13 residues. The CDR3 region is CASKGRDYNEQFF. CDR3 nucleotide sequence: TGTGCAAGTAAGGGAAGAGATTACAATGAGCAGTTCTTC.

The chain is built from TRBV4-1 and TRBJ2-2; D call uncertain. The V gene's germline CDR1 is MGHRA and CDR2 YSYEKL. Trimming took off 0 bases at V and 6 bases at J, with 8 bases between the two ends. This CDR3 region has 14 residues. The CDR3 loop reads CASSQDRYSGELFF. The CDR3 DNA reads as TGCGCCAGCAGCCAAGACAGGTATTCCGGGGAGCTGTTTTTT.

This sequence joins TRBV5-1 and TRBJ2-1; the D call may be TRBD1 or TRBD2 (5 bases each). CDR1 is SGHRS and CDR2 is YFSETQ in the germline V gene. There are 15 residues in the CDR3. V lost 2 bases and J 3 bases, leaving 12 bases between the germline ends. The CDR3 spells CASSFTWDDYNEQFF. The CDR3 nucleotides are TGCGCCAGCAGCTTTACTTGGGACGACTACAATGAGCAGTTCTTC.

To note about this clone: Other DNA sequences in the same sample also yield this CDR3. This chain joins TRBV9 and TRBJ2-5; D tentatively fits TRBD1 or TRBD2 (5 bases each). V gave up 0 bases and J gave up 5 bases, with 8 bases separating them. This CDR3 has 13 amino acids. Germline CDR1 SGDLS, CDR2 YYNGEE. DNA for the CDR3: TGTGCCAGCAGCGTAGACTGGGGGGAGACCCAGTACTTC. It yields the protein CASSVDWGETQYF.

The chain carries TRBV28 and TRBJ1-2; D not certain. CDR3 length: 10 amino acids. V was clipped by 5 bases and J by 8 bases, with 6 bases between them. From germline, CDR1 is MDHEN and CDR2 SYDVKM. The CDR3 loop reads CASSARGYTF. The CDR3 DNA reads TGTGCCAGCAGTGCTCGGGGCTACACCTTC.

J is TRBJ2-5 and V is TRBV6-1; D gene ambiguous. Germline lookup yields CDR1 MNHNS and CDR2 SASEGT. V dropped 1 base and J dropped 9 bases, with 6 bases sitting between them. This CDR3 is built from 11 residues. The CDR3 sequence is CASSEGLSQYF. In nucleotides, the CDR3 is TGTGCCAGCAGTGAAGGATTATCCCAGTACTTC.

The CDR3 is CASSLATTDYGYTF. The CDR3 DNA reads as TGCGCCAGCAGCTTGGCGACGACAGACTATGGCTACACCTTC. The chain is built from TRBV5-1 and TRBJ1-2; D may be TRBD1 (5 bases). Germline lookup yields CDR1 SGHRS and CDR2 YFSETQ. This CDR3 comprises 14 residues. Trimming removed 0 bases from V and 3 bases from J, with 9 bases in between.

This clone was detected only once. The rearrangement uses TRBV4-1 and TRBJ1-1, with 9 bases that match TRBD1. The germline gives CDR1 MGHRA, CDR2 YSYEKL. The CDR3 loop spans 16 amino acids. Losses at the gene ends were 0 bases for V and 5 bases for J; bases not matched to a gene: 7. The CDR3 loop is CASSQEIQGAWTEAFF. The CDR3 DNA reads TGCGCCAGCAGCCAAGAGATACAGGGGGCGTGGACTGAAGCTTTCTTT.

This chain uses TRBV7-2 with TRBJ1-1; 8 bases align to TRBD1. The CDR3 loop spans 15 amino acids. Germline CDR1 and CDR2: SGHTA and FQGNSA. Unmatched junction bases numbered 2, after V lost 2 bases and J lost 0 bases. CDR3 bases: TGTGCCAGCAGCTTACAGGGGGCTGTGAACACTGAAGCTTTCTTT. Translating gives CASSLQGAVNTEAFF.